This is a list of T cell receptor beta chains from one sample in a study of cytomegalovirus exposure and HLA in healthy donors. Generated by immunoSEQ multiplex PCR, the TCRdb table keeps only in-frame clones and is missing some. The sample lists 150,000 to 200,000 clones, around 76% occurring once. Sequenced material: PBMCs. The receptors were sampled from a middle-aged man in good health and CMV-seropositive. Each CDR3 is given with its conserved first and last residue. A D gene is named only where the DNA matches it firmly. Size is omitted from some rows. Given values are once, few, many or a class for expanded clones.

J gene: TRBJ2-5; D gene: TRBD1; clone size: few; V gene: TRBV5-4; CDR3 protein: CASSNDRGRETQYF; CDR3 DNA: TGTGCCAGCAGCAACGACAGGGGGCGAGAGACCCAGTACTTC
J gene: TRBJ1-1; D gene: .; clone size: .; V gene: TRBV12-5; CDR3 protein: CASGGRTEAFF; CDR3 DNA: TGTGCTAGTGGGGGGAGAACTGAAGCTTTCTTT
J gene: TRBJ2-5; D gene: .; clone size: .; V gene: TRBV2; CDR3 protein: CASRGETQYF; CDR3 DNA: TGTGCCAGCCGGGGGGAGACCCAGTACTTC
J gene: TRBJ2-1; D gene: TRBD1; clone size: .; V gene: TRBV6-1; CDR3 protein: CATGRETGVFF; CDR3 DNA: TGTGCCACTGGTCGGGAGACAGGGGTGTTCTTC
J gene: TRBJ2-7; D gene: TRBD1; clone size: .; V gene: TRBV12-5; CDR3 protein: CASGFTGQDSYEQYF; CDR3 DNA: TGTGCTAGTGGTTTTACCGGACAGGACTCCTACGAGCAGTACTTC
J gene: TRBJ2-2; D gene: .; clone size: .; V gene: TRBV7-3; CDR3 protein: CASSPPGVNTGELFF; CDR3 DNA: TGTGCCAGCAGCCCCCCGGGGGTTAACACCGGGGAGCTGTTTTTT
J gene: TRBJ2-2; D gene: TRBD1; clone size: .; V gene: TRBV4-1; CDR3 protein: CASSQNPSTGLTGELFF; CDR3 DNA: TGCGCCAGCAGCCAAAACCCCTCGACAGGGCTCACCGGGGAGCTGTTTTTT
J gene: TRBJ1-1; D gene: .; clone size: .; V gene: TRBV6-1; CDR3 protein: CASSYRVWNTEAFF; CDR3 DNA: TGTGCCAGCAGCTACAGGGTTTGGAACACTGAAGCTTTCTTT
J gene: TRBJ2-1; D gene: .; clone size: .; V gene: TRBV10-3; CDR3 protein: CAIIWQGPTSGEQFF; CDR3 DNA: TGTGCCATCATTTGGCAGGGCCCGACGTCGGGTGAGCAGTTCTTC
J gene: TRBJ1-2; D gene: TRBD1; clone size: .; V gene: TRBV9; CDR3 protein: CASSVGGQDGYGYTF; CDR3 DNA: TGTGCCAGCAGCGTAGGAGGACAGGATGGCTATGGCTACACCTTC
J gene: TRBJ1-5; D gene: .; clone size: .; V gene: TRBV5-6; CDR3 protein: CASSLRGISNQPQHF; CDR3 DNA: TGTGCCAGCAGCTTGCGAGGGATTAGCAATCAGCCCCAGCATTTT
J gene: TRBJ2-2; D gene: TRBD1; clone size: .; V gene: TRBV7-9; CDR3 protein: CASSAARTGAPNTGELFF; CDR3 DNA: TGTGCCAGCAGCGCCGCCCGGACAGGGGCTCCGAACACCGGGGAGCTGTTTTTT
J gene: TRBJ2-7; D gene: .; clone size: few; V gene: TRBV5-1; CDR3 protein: CASESSYEQYF; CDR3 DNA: TGCGCCAGCGAAAGCTCCTACGAGCAGTACTTC
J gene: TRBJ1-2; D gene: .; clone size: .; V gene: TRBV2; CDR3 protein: CASTPRGSGYTF; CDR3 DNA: TGTGCCAGCACCCCCCGGGGGTCTGGCTACACCTTC
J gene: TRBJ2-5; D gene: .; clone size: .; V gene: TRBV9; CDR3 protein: CASSAPTTGGEKETQYF; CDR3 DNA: TGTGCCAGCAGCGCCCCTACCACAGGGGGGGAGAAAGAGACCCAGTACTTC
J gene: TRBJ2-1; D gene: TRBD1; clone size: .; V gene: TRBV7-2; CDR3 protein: CASSRVAGGNEQFF; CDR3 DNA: TGTGCCAGCAGCCGGGTGGCAGGGGGCAATGAGCAGTTCTTC
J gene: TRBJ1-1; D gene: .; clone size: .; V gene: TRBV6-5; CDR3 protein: CASSYFQAGTEAFF; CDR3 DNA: TGTGCCAGCAGTTACTTTCAGGCCGGCACTGAAGCTTTCTTT
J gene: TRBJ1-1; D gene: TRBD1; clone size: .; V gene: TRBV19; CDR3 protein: CASRGQGVWNTEAFF; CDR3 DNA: TGTGCCAGTAGGGGACAGGGGGTGTGGAACACTGAAGCTTTCTTT
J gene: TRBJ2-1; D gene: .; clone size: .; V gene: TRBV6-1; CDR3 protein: CASSEVGQRYSYNEQFF; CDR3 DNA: TGTGCCAGCAGTGAAGTGGGGCAACGATACTCCTACAATGAGCAGTTCTTC
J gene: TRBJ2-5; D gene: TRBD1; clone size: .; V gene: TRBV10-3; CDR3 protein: CAISERQGETQYF; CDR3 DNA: TGTGCCATCAGTGAGAGACAGGGGGAGACCCAGTACTTC
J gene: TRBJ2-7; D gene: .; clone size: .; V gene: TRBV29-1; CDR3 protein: CSSGVISYEQYF; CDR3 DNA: TGCAGCTCAGGGGTTATCTCCTACGAGCAGTACTTC
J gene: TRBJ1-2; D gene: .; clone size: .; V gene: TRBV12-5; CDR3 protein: CATQLMGGCGYTF; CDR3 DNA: TGTGCTACCCAACTAATGGGGGGTTGTGGCTACACCTTC
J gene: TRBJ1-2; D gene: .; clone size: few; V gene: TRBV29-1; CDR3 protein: CSAGREIADGYTF; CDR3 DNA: TGCAGCGCCGGTCGGGAAATTGCGGATGGCTACACCTTC